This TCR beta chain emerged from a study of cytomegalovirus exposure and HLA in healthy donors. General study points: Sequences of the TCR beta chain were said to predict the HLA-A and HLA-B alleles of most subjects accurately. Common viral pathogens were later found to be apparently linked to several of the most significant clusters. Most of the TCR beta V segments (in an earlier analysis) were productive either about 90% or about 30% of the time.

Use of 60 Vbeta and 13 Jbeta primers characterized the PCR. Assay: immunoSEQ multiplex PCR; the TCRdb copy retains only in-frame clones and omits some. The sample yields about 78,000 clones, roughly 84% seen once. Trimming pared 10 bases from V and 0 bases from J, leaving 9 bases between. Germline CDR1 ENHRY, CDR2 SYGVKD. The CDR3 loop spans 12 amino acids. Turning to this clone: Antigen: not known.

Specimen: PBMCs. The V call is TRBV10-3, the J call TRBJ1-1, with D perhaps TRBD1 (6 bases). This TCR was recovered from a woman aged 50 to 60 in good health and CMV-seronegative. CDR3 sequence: CATQGLNTEAFF. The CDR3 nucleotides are TGTGCCACACAGGGTCTGAACACTGAAGCTTTCTTT.